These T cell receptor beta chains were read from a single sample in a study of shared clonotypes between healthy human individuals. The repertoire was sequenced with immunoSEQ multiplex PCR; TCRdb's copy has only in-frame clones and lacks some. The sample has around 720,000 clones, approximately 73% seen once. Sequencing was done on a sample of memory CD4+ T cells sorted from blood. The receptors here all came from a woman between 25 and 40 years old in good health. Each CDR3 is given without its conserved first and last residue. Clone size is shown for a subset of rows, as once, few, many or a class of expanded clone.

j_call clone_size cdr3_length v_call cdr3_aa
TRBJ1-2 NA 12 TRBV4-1 ASSRDSVNYGYT
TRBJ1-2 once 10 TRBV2 ATSRVTYGYT
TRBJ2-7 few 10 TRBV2 ASSPGTYEQY
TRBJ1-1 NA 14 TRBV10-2 ASSARLGQGNTEAF
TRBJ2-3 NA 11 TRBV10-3 AISDGYTDTQY
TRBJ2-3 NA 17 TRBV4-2 ASSQQTPGLAGGGDTQY
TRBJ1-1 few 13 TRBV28 ASRKQGGVNTEAF
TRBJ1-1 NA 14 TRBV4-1 ASSQASVIMNTEAF
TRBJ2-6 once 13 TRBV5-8 ASSLLASGANVLT
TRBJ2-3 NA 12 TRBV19 ASRSPGLGDTQY
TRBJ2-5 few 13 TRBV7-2 ASSLFSGPSGEQY
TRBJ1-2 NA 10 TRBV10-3 AISESTGGYT
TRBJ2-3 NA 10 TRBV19 ASSINGHLQY
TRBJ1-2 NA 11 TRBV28 ASSSGSDYGYT
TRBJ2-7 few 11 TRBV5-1 ASSLGSSYEQY
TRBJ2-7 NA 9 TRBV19 ASGHNYEQY
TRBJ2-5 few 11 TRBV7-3 ASSLTNQETQY
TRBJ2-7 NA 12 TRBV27 ASSLSGTVHEQY
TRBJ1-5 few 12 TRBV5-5 ASSLGEINQPQH
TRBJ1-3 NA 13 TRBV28 ASSSGGSSGNTIY
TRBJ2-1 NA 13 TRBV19 ASSIGDRENNEQF
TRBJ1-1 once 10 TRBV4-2 ASSQDGAEAF
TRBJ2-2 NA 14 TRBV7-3 ASSSHSGANTGELF
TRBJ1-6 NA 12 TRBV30 AWRSHAFGSPLH
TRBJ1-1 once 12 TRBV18 ASSPDRKNTEAF
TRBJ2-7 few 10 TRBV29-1 SVAGGAYEQY
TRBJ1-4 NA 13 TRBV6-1 ASSVFSRVREKLF
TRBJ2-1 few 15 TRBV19 ASSIDTGTGGYNEQF